What follows are 8 T cell receptor beta chains derived from one specimen sequenced in a study of T cells in Graves' hyperthyroidism and ophthalmopathy. Researchers amplified the TCR beta CDR3 regions from RNA transcripts. During a first-round RT-PCR of the TCR CDR3, the HTBI primer set was used. Each CDR3 protein gets one entry after TCRdb re-called the multiplex PCR reads with MiXCR. The table records about 600,000 distinct CDR3 sequences, 14% of them present only once. The material sequenced was blood. Receptor source: a woman aged 18-35 years with Graves' ophthalmopathy.

This clonotype has ten or more counts. V gene TRBV6-2 or TRBV6-3 combines with J gene TRBJ1-2; D call uncertain. Germline-derived CDR1 and CDR2 are MNHEY and SVGEGT. The CDR3 extends over 15 amino acids. The V end lost 4 bases, the J end lost 8 bases, and 20 bases lay between the germline ends. The CDR3 loop reads CASSFHDASIGGYTF. For the CDR3, the DNA is TGTGCCAGCAGTTTCCACGACGCATCCATTGGGGGCTACACCTTC.

There are many counts of this clonotype. The CDR3: CASSGPNTEAFF. CDR3 bases: TGTGCCAGCAGTGGCCCGAACACTGAAGCTTTCTTT. This chain uses TRBV28 with TRBJ1-1; no clear D gene. Trimming took 5 bases from V and 1 from J, leaving 5 bases between them. CDR3 length equals 12 residues. Germline CDR1 MDHEN, CDR2 SYDVKM.

This clonotype showed up many times. The chain carries TRBV20-1 and TRBJ2-5, with D hard to call. The V end was cut by 5 bases, the J end by 5 bases, with 15 bases between. Germline values: CDR1 DFQATT, CDR2 SNEGSKA (reference sequence). The CDR3 sequence is 13 residues long. The CDR3 DNA follows: TGCAGTGCTGACCTGGGCCTGGGTGAGACCCAGTACTTC. This translates into CSADLGLGETQYF.

The gene calls are TRBV9 and TRBJ2-7; 7 bases are a match to TRBD1. The CDR3 is made up of 15 amino acids. J lost 1 base, V lost 3 bases, and 7 bases had no gene match. The germline V gene has CDR1 SGDLS and CDR2 YYNGEE. This CDR3 is CASSGPGQSSYEQYF. The CDR3 DNA is TGTGCCAGCAGCGGTCCGGGACAGTCGTCCTACGAGCAGTACTTC.

This clonotype was picked up a small number of times. The V call is TRBV7-3, the J call TRBJ1-2, with D possibly matching TRBD1 (6 bases). The V end was cut by 0 bases, the J end by 6 bases, with 14 bases between. There are 15 residues in the CDR3. Looked up from germline, CDR1 is SGHTA and CDR2 is FQGTGA. Here the CDR3 DNA reads TGTGCCAGCAGCTTAACGTTGGGGGGGCCCCATGGCTACACCTTC. Amino acids: CASSLTLGGPHGYTF.

This clonotype has a count of ten or more. V gene TRBV11-3 combines with J gene TRBJ2-3; 8 bases line up with TRBD2. Germline loops: CDR1 SGHNT, CDR2 YENEEA. The J segment lost 5 bases and the V segment lost 5 bases, leaving 18 bases of the junction unmatched. This CDR3 region has 18 residues. The CDR3 sequence is CASSRGPTGGQGQDTQYF. The CDR3 DNA follows: TGTGCCAGCAGCCGTGGGCCGACGGGAGGGCAAGGACAAGATACGCAGTATTTT.

This clonotype was picked up many times. The chain carries TRBV28 and TRBJ1-1, with no clear D. Germline loops: CDR1 MDHEN, CDR2 SYDVKM. CDR3 length: 14 residues. V gave up 2 bases and J gave up 1 base, with 8 bases separating them. In DNA, the CDR3 is TGTGCCAGCAGTTTACTCGGAACGAACACTGAAGCTTTCTTT. The encoded protein is CASSLLGTNTEAFF.

The sample holds many counts of this clonotype. V usage is TRBV10-3 and J usage is TRBJ2-1, with 10 bases aligning to TRBD1. J gave up 7 bases and V 4 bases, and 13 bases lay outside the gene matches. This CDR3 is 17 amino acids long. The germline CDR1 and CDR2 sequences are ENHRY and SYGVKD. DNA for the CDR3: TGTGCCATCAGTGGCAGAGTCGGACAGGGGGTCGGTAATGAGCAGTTCTTC. This encodes CAISGRVGQGVGNEQFF.